Below, 6 T cell receptor beta chains from the same sample are listed, as sequenced in a study of long-term antiretroviral therapy in people with HIV. Survey level was the resolution at which the v3.0 immunoSEQ assay ran. Profiled with immunoSEQ multiplex PCR; TCRdb holds only in-frame clones, not every one. The table has tens of thousands of clones, roughly 84% seen once; the top ten hold approximately 5%. The source was unsorted PBMCs, collected just over 2.7 years before starting antiretroviral therapy. These TCRs come from a woman aged 25 to 39 with HIV.

The rearrangement links TRBV23-1 to TRBJ2-7; D perhaps matches TRBD2 (5 bases). Being an ORF, TRBV23-1 has a function that is uncertain. This CDR3 comprises 10 residues. The CDR3 DNA sequence: TGCGTGAGGGCTTACTACGAGCAGTACGTC. As protein: CVRAYYEQYV.

The chain employs TRBV14 and TRBJ1-2; possible D gene TRBD1, 5 bases. Germline lookup yields CDR1 SGHDN and CDR2 FVKESK. Trimming stripped 2 bases from V and 3 bases from J, with 16 bases between. The CDR3 is 16 residues long. CDR3 loop: CASSQSNWGRDYGYTF. CDR3 DNA sequence: TGTGCCAGCAGCCAATCAAATTGGGGCCGCGACTATGGCTACACCTTC.

The CDR3 sequence: CASSYGGTDTQYF. CDR3 DNA: TGTGCCAGCAGTTACGGGGGCACAGATACGCAGTATTTT. The J gene is TRBJ2-3, the V gene TRBV6-6; D unresolved. Germline values: CDR1 MNHNY, CDR2 SVGAGI (reference sequence). V dropped 2 bases and J dropped 1 base, with 4 bases sitting between them. The CDR3 loop spans 13 amino acids.

V and J are TRBV19 and TRBJ2-2; D is uncertain. This CDR3 has 14 residues. V was pared by 3 bases and J by 5 bases, with 10 bases between. In germline, CDR1 is LNHDA, CDR2 SQIVND (reference sequence). DNA of the CDR3: TGTGCCAGTAGTATTTTCTCCGGAACCGGGGAGCTGTTTTTT. Its translation is CASSIFSGTGELFF.

This clone was observed once. The chain links TRBV5-1 to TRBJ1-1; TRBD1 might be the D (6 bases). Trimming cost V 6 bases and J 5 bases, with 17 bases left between them. The germline gives CDR1 SGHRS, CDR2 YFSETQ. The length of the CDR3 is 14 residues. CDR3 residues: CASIPLQGGTEAFF. In nucleotides, the CDR3 is TGCGCCAGCATCCCCCTACAGGGAGGTACTGAAGCTTTCTTT.

This sequence joins TRBV5-6 and TRBJ2-3; maybe TRBD1 (6 bases). The CDR3 has 14 amino acids. V lost 4 bases and J lost 6, with 15 bases in between. Per germline, CDR1 SGHDT and CDR2 YYEEEE. DNA of the CDR3: TGTGCCAGCAGCCCGGGACACCTGATGGATACGCAGTATTTT. Amino acid sequence: CASSPGHLMDTQYF.